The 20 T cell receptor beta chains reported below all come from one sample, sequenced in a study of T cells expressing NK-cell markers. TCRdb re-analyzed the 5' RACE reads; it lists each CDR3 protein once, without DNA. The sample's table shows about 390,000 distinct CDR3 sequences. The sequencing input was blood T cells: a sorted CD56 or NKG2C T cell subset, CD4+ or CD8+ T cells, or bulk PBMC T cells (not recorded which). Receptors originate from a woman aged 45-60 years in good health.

CDR3 amino acids: CASSLSLSSGSTDTQYF. This chain connects TRBV11-3 to TRBJ2-3. CDR1 is SGHNT and CDR2 is YENEEA in the germline V gene. The CDR3 totals 17 residues.

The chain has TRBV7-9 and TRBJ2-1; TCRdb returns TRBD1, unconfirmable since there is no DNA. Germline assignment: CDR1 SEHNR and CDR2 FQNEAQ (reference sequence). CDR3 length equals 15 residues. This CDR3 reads CASSFKKGAGGEQFF.

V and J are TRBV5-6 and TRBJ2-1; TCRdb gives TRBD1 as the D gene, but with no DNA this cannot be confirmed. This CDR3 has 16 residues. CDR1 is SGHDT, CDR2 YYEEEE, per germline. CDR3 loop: CASSSKPPSFFNEQFF.

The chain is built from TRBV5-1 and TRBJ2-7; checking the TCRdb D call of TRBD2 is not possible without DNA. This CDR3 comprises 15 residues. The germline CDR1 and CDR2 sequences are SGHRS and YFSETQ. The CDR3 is CASRAEAASGIEQYF.

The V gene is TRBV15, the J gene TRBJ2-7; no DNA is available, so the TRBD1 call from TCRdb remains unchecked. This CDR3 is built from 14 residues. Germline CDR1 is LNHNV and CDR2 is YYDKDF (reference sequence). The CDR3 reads CATSRDAWGYEQYF.

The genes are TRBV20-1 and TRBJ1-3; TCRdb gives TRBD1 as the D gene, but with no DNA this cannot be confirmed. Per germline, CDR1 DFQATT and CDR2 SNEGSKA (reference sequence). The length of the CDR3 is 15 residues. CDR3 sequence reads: CSAREFEGASDTIYF.

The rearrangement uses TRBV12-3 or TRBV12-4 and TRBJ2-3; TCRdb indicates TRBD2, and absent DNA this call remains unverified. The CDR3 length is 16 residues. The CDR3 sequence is CASSRSGRPPLDTQYF.

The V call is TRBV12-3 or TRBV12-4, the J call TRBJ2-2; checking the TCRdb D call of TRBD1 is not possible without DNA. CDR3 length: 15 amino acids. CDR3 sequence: CASRFLQGAAGELFF.

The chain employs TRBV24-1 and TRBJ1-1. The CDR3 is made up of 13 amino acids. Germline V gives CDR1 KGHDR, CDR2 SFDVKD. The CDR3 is CATAGASGTEAFF.

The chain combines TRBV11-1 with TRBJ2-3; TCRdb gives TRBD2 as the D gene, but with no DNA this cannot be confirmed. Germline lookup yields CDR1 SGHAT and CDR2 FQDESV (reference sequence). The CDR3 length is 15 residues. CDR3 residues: CASRMRDLHTDTQYF. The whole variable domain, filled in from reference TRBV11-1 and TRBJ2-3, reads EAEVAQSPRYKITEKSQAVAFWCDPISGHATLYWYRQILGQGPELLVQFQDESVVDDSQLPKDRFSAERLKGVDSTLKIQPAELGDSAMYLCASRMRDLHTDTQYFGPGTRLTVL.

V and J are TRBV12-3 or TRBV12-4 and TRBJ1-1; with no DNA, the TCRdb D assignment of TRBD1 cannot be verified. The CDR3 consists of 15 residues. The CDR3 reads CASSKDRGMNTEAFF.

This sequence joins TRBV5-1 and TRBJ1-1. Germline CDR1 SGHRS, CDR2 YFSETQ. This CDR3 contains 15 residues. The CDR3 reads CASSWTGFRNTEAFF.

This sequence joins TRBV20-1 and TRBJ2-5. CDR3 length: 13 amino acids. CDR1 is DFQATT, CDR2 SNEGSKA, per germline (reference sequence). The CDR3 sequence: CSARDGTRQTQYF.

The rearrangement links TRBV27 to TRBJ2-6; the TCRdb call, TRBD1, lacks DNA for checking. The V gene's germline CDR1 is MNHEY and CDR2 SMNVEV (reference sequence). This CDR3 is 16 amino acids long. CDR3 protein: CASSLFPFDGANVLTF.

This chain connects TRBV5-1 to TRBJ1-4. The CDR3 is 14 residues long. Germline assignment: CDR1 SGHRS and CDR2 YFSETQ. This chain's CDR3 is CASSLNTVGEKLFF.

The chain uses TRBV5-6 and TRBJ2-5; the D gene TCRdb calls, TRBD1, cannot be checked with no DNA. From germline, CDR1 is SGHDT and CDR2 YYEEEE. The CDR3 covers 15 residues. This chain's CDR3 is CASSNRDRGGETQYF. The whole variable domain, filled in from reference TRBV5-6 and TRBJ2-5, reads DAGVTQSPTHLIKTRGQQVTLRCSPKSGHDTVSWYQQALGQGPQFIFQYYEEEERQRGNFPDRFSGHQFPNYSSELNVNALLLGDSALYLCASSNRDRGGETQYFGPGTRLLVL.

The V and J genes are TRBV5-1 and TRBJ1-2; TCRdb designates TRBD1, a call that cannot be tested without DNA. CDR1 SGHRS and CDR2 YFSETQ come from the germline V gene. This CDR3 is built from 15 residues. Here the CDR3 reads CASSLGAPSNYGYTF. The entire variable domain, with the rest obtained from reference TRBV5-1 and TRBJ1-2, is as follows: KAGVTQTPRYLIKTRGQQVTLSCSPISGHRSVSWYQQTPGQGLQFLFEYFSETQRNKGNFPGRFSGRQFSNSRSEMNVSTLELGDSALYLCASSLGAPSNYGYTFGSGTRLTVV.

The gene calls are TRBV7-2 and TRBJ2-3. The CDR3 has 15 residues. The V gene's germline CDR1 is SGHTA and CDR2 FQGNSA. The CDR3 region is CASSLDGGSTDTQYF.

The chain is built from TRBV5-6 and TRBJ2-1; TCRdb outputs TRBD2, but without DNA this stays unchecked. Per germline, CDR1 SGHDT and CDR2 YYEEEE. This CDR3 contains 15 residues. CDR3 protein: CASSFRLAVNNEQFF.

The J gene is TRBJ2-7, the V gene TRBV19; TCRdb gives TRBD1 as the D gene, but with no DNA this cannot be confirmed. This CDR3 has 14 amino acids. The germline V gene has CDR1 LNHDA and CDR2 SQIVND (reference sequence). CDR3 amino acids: CASSKGQETYEQYF.